Shown below are 18 T cell receptor beta chains from a single sample sequenced in a study of T cells after yellow fever vaccination (dated 2019 in TCRdb). Receptor libraries were prepared by 5' RACE. Reads for this sample came from an Illumina HiSeq 2500. TCRdb's own reprocessing of the public reads used fastp at Q25 and MiXCR and kept productive beta chains. CDR3 protein sequences are deduplicated, and each keeps its most common genes and DNA. The sample profile shows 300,000 to 400,000 distinct CDR3 sequences; 6% to 8% of them were found once. The top ten constitute approximately 15% of the sample. In light of the paper, this sample's treatment or condition label describes: live attenuated yellow fever vaccine strain. Source: PBMCs, taken 5 days after the yellow fever booster vaccination. The source of these receptors is a man aged 25-40 years who received the YFV17D yellow fever vaccine.

The rearrangement uses TRBV4-2 and TRBJ2-7, with D unclear. The CDR3 spans 13 residues. Germline CDR1 reads LGHNA; CDR2 reads YNFKEQ. The V gene lost 3 bases and the J gene lost 3 bases, with 9 bases spanning the gap. The CDR3 DNA reads TGTGCCAGCAGCCAGCGTCTAGACTACGAGCAGTACTTC. This gives the protein CASSQRLDYEQYF.

The genes are TRBV5-1 and TRBJ2-5, with D maybe TRBD1 (6 bases). Germline loops: CDR1 SGHRS, CDR2 YFSETQ. The CDR3 runs 14 residues. V was pared by 4 bases and J by 7 bases, with 17 bases between. The CDR3 is CASSVGDTEGTQYF. CDR3 bases: TGCGCCAGCAGCGTGGGGGACACAGAAGGGACCCAGTACTTC.

The rearrangement uses TRBV7-2 and TRBJ2-1, with TRBD2 as a possible D gene (5 bases). The CDR3 length is 13 residues. The germline gives CDR1 SGHTA, CDR2 FQGNSA. Between the trimmed V and J ends, which lost 5 bases and 2 bases, there was a span of 7 bases. CDR3 in DNA: TGTGCCAGCAGCGTCGGGGCCTACAATGAGCAGTTCTTC. Protein product: CASSVGAYNEQFF.

V is TRBV18 and J is TRBJ2-7, with a possible D match to TRBD1 (5 bases). The CDR3 extends over 14 amino acids. In germline, CDR1 is KGHSH, CDR2 LQKENI. V lost 3 bases to trimming and J lost 1 base, with 10 bases between them. For the CDR3, the DNA is TGTGCCAGCTCACCTCCAACAGGATCCTACGAGCAGTACTTC. Encoded protein: CASSPPTGSYEQYF. Full variable domain (rest looked up from reference TRBV18 and TRBJ2-7): NAGVMQNPRHLVRRRGQEARLRCSPMKGHSHVYWYRQLPEEGLKFMVYLQKENIIDESGMPKERFSAEFPKEGPSILRIQQVVRGDSAAYFCASSPPTGSYEQYFGPGTRLTVT.

This clonotype has a handful of counts. V usage is TRBV5-6 and J usage is TRBJ2-7, with D unclear. The length of the CDR3 is 14 residues. V shed 0 bases and J shed 5 bases, with 12 bases lying between them. Looked up from germline, CDR1 is SGHDT and CDR2 is YYEEEE. The CDR3 DNA sequence: TGTGCCAGCAGCTTGGGAATAGGATCCGACGAGCAGTACTTC. It yields the protein CASSLGIGSDEQYF.

This chain connects TRBV9 to TRBJ2-2, with 10 bases that match TRBD2. V shed 6 bases, J shed 5 bases, and the junction held 16 bases outside the gene matches. This CDR3 spans 18 amino acids. The germline V gene encodes CDR1 SGDLS and CDR2 YYNGEE. In DNA form, the CDR3 reads TGTGCCAGCACCCAACGTCCCCAGACTAGCGGGTCGACCGGGGAGCTGTTTTTT. The encoded protein is CASTQRPQTSGSTGELFF. Looking up the rest from reference TRBV9 and TRBJ2-2 gives the full variable domain: DSGVTQTPKHLITATGQRVTLRCSPRSGDLSVYWYQQSLDQGLQFLIQYYNGEERAKGNILERFSAQQFPDLHSELNLSSLELGDSALYFCASTQRPQTSGSTGELFFGEGSRLTVL.

This clonotype was counted a few times. The chain recombines TRBV30 with TRBJ2-2; 9 bases agree with TRBD1. There are 17 residues in the CDR3. V lost 8 bases and J lost 2; bases outside the gene matches: 15. Germline lookup yields CDR1 GTSNPN and CDR2 SVGIG (reference sequence). The CDR3, as DNA: TGTGCCGGATGCTCGAGACCGGGACAGGGTAACACCGGGGAGCTGTTTTTT. The encoded protein is CAGCSRPGQGNTGELFF.

This clonotype has just a few counts. The genes are TRBV27 and TRBJ1-2; TRBD1 might be the D (6 bases). The V end lost 5 bases, the J end lost 2 bases, and 18 bases lay between the germline ends. The CDR3 spans 16 residues. The germline V gene has CDR1 MNHEY and CDR2 SMNVEV (reference sequence). The CDR3: CASSLEGHRSNYGYTF. CDR3 DNA sequence: TGTGCCAGCAGTCTAGAGGGACACCGAAGCAACTATGGCTACACCTTC.

This clonotype turned up a few times. The V call is TRBV29-1, the J call TRBJ1-1; TRBD1 aligns across 8 bases. Losses at the gene ends were 4 bases for V and 7 bases for J; bases not matched to a gene: 14. This CDR3 is 15 amino acids long. Looked up from germline, CDR1 is SQVTM and CDR2 is ANQGSEA. CDR3 protein: CSVVQPRRGLFEAFF. Written as DNA, the CDR3 is TGCAGCGTTGTCCAACCTCGCAGGGGGCTTTTTGAAGCTTTCTTT. The whole variable domain, remainder taken from reference TRBV29-1 and TRBJ1-1, is SAVISQKPSRDICQRGTSLTIQCQVDSQVTMMFWYRQQPGQSLTLIATANQGSEATYESGFVIDKFPISRPNLTFSTLTVSNMSPEDSSIYLCSVVQPRRGLFEAFFGQGTRLTVV.

The sample holds a few counts of this clonotype. The chain couples TRBV11-2 to TRBJ2-1, with TRBD1 matching over 8 bases. This CDR3 region has 15 residues. From germline, CDR1 is SGHAT and CDR2 FQNNGV. The junction had 4 bases not matched to a gene; V was cut back by 1 base and J by 5 bases. In nucleotides, the CDR3 is TGTGCCAGCAGCTTAGCTACAGGGGGAAACAATGAGCAGTTCTTC. Translation gives CASSLATGGNNEQFF.

This clonotype has a handful of counts. The chain carries TRBV7-2 and TRBJ2-1, with 7 bases identical to TRBD2. This CDR3 contains 15 residues. The germline V gene encodes CDR1 SGHTA and CDR2 FQGNSA. Germline trimming cut 3 bases from V and 9 bases from J; bases unmatched to any gene: 11. CDR3 residues: CASSLTSKRLAEQFF. CDR3 nucleotide sequence: TGTGCCAGCAGCTTGACTAGCAAGCGATTGGCTGAGCAGTTCTTC.

The chain carries TRBV11-2 and TRBJ1-1, with 8 bases identical to TRBD1. CDR1 is SGHAT, CDR2 FQNNGV, per germline. V lost 7 bases to trimming and J lost 1 base; unmatched junction nucleotides: 11. This CDR3 region has 16 residues. CDR3 amino acids: CASIIGRGPENTEAFF. CDR3 in DNA: TGTGCCAGCATCATCGGCAGGGGGCCGGAGAACACTGAAGCTTTCTTT.

Note on this clonotype: No conserved phenylalanine or tryptophan is present at the end of the CDR3, so a read error is the likely explanation. The rearrangement links TRBV29-1 to TRBJ2-3; weak D call: TRBD1 (6 bases). The germline V gene encodes CDR1 SQVTM and CDR2 ANQGSEA. The CDR3 extends over 14 amino acids. The V end was cut by 3 bases, the J end by 4 bases, with 14 bases between. The CDR3 DNA reads as TGCAGCGTTGAGGCACAGGGTCGTTCAGATACGCAGTATTTA. Residues: CSVEAQGRSDTQYL.

This clonotype was seen at least ten times. DNA for the CDR3: TGTGCCAGCAGTTACCTGGGACAGGTGTTGCAGCCCCAGCATTTT. Translation: CASSYLGQVLQPQHF. The chain employs TRBV6-2 or TRBV6-3 and TRBJ1-5; the match to TRBD1 covers 8 bases. The CDR3 is 15 residues long. Germline-derived CDR1 and CDR2 are MNHEY and SVGEGT. Unmatched junction bases numbered 7, after V lost 2 bases and J lost 7 bases.

This clonotype was counted a few times. This chain connects TRBV12-3 or TRBV12-4 to TRBJ2-7; D possibly corresponds to TRBD2 (6 bases). The CDR3 is made up of 13 amino acids. V gave up 6 bases and J gave up 5 bases, with 14 bases separating them. DNA of the CDR3: TGTGCCAGCAGCCTGGGACTGGGGGACGAGCAGTACTTC. It encodes CASSLGLGDEQYF.

This clonotype was seen more than once but under ten times. The chain is built from TRBV20-1 and TRBJ1-5; no firm D call. The length of the CDR3 is 14 residues. V gave up 2 bases and J gave up 3 bases, with 11 bases separating them. The V gene's germline CDR1 is DFQATT and CDR2 SNEGSKA (reference sequence). The CDR3 loop is CSARFPGPNQPQHF. CDR3 DNA sequence: TGCAGTGCTAGATTCCCGGGCCCCAATCAGCCCCAGCATTTT.

This clonotype was observed at least ten times. This chain links TRBV5-1 with TRBJ2-2, with D perhaps TRBD2 (7 bases). Trimming pared 2 bases from V and 1 base from J, leaving 9 bases between. This CDR3 is built from 15 residues. CDR1 and CDR2 (germline): SGHRS, YFSETQ. In DNA, the CDR3 is TGCGCCAGCAGCTTCGGGGGGCGGAACACCGGGGAGCTGTTTTTT. The encoded protein is CASSFGGRNTGELFF.

This clonotype showed up many times. The chain is built from TRBV3-1 and TRBJ1-1, with D unresolved. Trimming removed 1 base from V and 0 bases from J, with 9 bases in between. Germline V gene lookup returns CDR1 LGHDT and CDR2 YNNKEL (reference sequence). The CDR3 runs to 15 residues. The CDR3 DNA reads as TGTGCCAGCAGCCAAGTCGGCGGATTGAACACTGAAGCTTTCTTT. Its translation: CASSQVGGLNTEAFF.